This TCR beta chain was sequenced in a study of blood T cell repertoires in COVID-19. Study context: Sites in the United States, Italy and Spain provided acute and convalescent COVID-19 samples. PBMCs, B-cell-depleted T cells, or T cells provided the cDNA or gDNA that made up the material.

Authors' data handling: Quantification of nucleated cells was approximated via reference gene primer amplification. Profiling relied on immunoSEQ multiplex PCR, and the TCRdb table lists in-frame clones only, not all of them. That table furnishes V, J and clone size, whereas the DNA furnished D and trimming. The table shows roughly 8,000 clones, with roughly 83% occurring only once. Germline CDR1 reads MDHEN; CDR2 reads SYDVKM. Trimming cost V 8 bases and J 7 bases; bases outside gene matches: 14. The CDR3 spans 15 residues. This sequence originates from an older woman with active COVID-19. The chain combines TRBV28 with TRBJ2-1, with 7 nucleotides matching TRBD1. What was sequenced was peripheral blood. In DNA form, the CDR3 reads TGTGCCAGCCGGCTAGGTGACAGGGTCACAAATGAGCAGTTCTTC. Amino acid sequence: CASRLGDRVTNEQFF.